The next 24 T cell receptor beta chains were all read from a single sample in a study of cytomegalovirus exposure and HLA in healthy donors. The data were produced by immunoSEQ multiplex PCR, yet TCRdb's version contains in-frame clones alone and is incomplete. The repertoire holds approximately 60,000 clones, 75% to 95% seen once, with around 2.8% in the top ten. Sequenced material: PBMCs. The receptor source for this set is a man younger than 35 in good health and CMV-seronegative.

The J gene is TRBJ2-7, the V gene TRBV5-6; D is possibly TRBD2 (6 bases). The length of the CDR3 is 13 residues. Per germline, CDR1 SGHDT and CDR2 YYEEEE. V lost 4 bases to trimming and J lost 2 bases, with 10 bases between them. The CDR3 DNA is TGTGCCAGCAGCGCGGGGTCACCCTACGAGCAGTACTTC. Translation: CASSAGSPYEQYF.

J is TRBJ2-1 and V is TRBV19, with D possibly matching TRBD2 (7 bases). Germline CDR1 reads LNHDA; CDR2 reads SQIVND (reference sequence). The germline V and J ends were trimmed by 2 bases and 7 bases, with 15 bases remaining between them. There are 15 residues in the CDR3. In nucleotides, the CDR3 is TGTGCCAGTAGTATACTAGGGGGGAGGGGAAATGAGCAGTTCTTC. This gives the protein CASSILGGRGNEQFF.

This clone has a single count. This chain joins TRBV11-2 and TRBJ2-4, with 9 positions matching TRBD1. Germline CDR1 and CDR2: SGHAT and FQNNGV. V was pared by 4 bases and J by 7 bases, with 2 bases of the junction left unmatched. The CDR3 consists of 13 residues. CDR3 nucleotide sequence: TGTGCCAGCAGCTCACAGGGGGCGAACATTCAGTACTTC. Translated, it gives CASSSQGANIQYF.

V is TRBV5-1 and J is TRBJ2-7; possibly TRBD1 for D (6 bases). The V gene lost 2 bases and the J gene lost 3 bases, with 12 bases spanning the gap. Germline assignment: CDR1 SGHRS and CDR2 YFSETQ. This CDR3 contains 14 residues. The CDR3 DNA reads TGCGCCAGCAGCTTAAGGCAGGGGAACTACGAGCAGTACTTC. It specifies CASSLRQGNYEQYF.

CDR3 sequence reads: CAISDGTVYADTQYF. The CDR3 DNA follows: TGTGCCATCAGTGACGGGACAGTTTACGCAGATACGCAGTATTTT. The chain uses TRBV10-3 and TRBJ2-3; 7 bases line up with TRBD1. CDR1 and CDR2 (germline): ENHRY, SYGVKD. The CDR3 runs 15 residues. V shed 3 bases and J 4 bases; nucleotides not matched to a gene: 7.

This chain links TRBV13 with TRBJ2-3; 10 bases fit TRBD2. V shed 1 base and J 5 bases; nucleotides not matched to a gene: 15. The CDR3 length is 19 residues. Germline V lookup: CDR1 PRHDT, CDR2 FYEKMQ (reference sequence). CDR3: CASSLVKGGLAGVEDTQYF. The CDR3, as DNA: TGTGCCAGCAGCTTAGTAAAGGGGGGCCTAGCGGGAGTTGAAGATACGCAGTATTTT.

The chain couples TRBV28 to TRBJ2-6, with 12 bases identical to TRBD1. V was pared by 6 bases and J by 1 base, with 10 bases of the junction left unmatched. The CDR3 length is 19 residues. The germline V gene encodes CDR1 MDHEN and CDR2 SYDVKM. The CDR3 DNA reads as TGTGCCAGCAGACGACCCTGGGACAGGGGGCGTTCTGGGGCCAACGTCCTGACTTTC. Its protein product is CASRRPWDRGRSGANVLTF.

The chain employs TRBV28 and TRBJ2-1; 9 bases match TRBD2. CDR1 is MDHEN and CDR2 is SYDVKM in the germline V gene. This CDR3 region has 17 residues. With V trimmed by 6 bases and J by 10 bases, 19 bases remained unmatched. The CDR3 sequence is CASSHLGGGEKVGEQFF. As DNA, the CDR3 is TGTGCCAGCAGCCACCTCGGCGGGGGGGAAAAAGTGGGGGAGCAGTTCTTC.

This clone was seen only a few times. The V call is TRBV6-5, the J call TRBJ1-1, with 8 bases aligning to TRBD1. CDR3 length: 13 residues. The germline CDR1 and CDR2 sequences are MNHEY and SVGAGI. Trimming removed 6 bases from V and 7 bases from J; junction bases left unmatched: 7. The DNA for the CDR3 is TGTGCCAGCAGCGGGGACAGGAGCATTGAAGCTTTCTTT. Amino acid sequence: CASSGDRSIEAFF.

The CDR3 region is CSAAEGGANYGYTF. The CDR3, as DNA: TGCAGCGCCGCTGAGGGAGGGGCTAACTATGGCTACACCTTC. The V gene is TRBV29-1, the J gene TRBJ1-2; possibly TRBD1 for D (5 bases). Germline V gene data show CDR1 as SQVTM and CDR2 as ANQGSEA. The V end was cut by 7 bases, the J end by 0 bases, with 15 bases between. This CDR3 is 14 amino acids long. Supplemented by reference TRBV29-1 and TRBJ1-2, the full variable domain reads SAVISQKPSRDICQRGTSLTIQCQVDSQVTMMFWYRQQPGQSLTLIATANQGSEATYESGFVIDKFPISRPNLTFSTLTVSNMSPEDSSIYLCSAAEGGANYGYTFGSGTRLTVV.

CDR3 loop: CATALAGEGNIQYF. As DNA, the CDR3 is TGTGCCACCGCGTTAGCGGGAGAGGGTAACATTCAGTACTTC. The rearrangement joins TRBV6-6 to TRBJ2-4; the match to TRBD2 covers 9 bases. The V and J ends lost 10 bases and 7 bases, in that order; junction bases with no gene match: 11. The V gene's germline CDR1 is MNHNY and CDR2 SVGAGI (reference sequence). CDR3 length: 14 amino acids.

The chain joins TRBV20-1 to TRBJ1-1, with D unresolved. The CDR3 has 11 residues. V was cut by 0 bases and J by 9 bases, with 8 bases left in between. Germline CDR1 DFQATT, CDR2 SNEGSKA (reference sequence). Here the CDR3 reads CSARDDFKAFF. As DNA, the CDR3 is TGCAGTGCTAGAGATGACTTTAAAGCTTTCTTT.

The chain is built from TRBV29-1 and TRBJ2-5; tentative D call: TRBD1 (6 bases). V was shortened by 7 bases and J by 2 bases, with 26 bases between the two germline ends. Germline CDR1 and CDR2: SQVTM and ANQGSEA. The CDR3 consists of 17 residues. The CDR3 is CSAEKVGDKSFQETQYF. CDR3 coding DNA: TGCAGCGCCGAGAAGGTTGGGGACAAGTCCTTTCAAGAGACCCAGTACTTC.

This clone was observed a handful of times. Other DNA variants within this sample encode the same CDR3. The chain employs TRBV2 and TRBJ1-1, with a possible D match to TRBD1 (5 bases). CDR3 length: 15 amino acids. V was cut by 0 bases and J by 6 bases, with 14 bases left in between. CDR1 is SNHLY and CDR2 is FYNNEI in the germline V gene. The CDR3 spells CASSEAQGLYPEAFF. CDR3 DNA: TGTGCCAGCAGTGAAGCCCAGGGTCTGTACCCTGAAGCTTTCTTT.

The genes are TRBV6-6 and TRBJ2-7; D is possibly TRBD2 (6 bases). The V gene's germline CDR1 is MNHNY and CDR2 SVGAGI (reference sequence). This CDR3 has 14 residues. V was trimmed by 7 bases and J by 7 bases, leaving 20 bases between them. The CDR3: CASTPLRDLGEQYF. In DNA, the CDR3 is TGTGCCAGCACCCCCTTAAGGGACTTGGGGGAGCAGTACTTC.

The J gene is TRBJ2-7, the V gene TRBV6-1; TRBD1 agrees at 9 bases. The germline V gene encodes CDR1 MNHNS and CDR2 SASEGT. The CDR3 totals 13 residues. V gave up 7 bases and J gave up 7 bases; unmatched junction bases: 8. Here the CDR3 DNA reads TGTGCCAGCAATCAACGGGACAGGGATGAGCAGTACTTC. It yields the protein CASNQRDRDEQYF.

The J gene is TRBJ1-5, the V gene TRBV6-1, with D perhaps TRBD1 (6 bases). Trimming pared 5 bases from V and 5 bases from J, leaving 16 bases between. CDR1 is MNHNS and CDR2 is SASEGT in the germline V gene. The CDR3 is 15 residues long. The CDR3 region is CASSSRTAQHQPQHF. DNA of the CDR3: TGTGCCAGCAGTTCCCGGACAGCTCAACATCAGCCCCAGCATTTT.

The J gene is TRBJ2-3, the V gene TRBV7-2, with 7 bases aligning to TRBD2. V shed 5 bases and J 0 bases; nucleotides not matched to a gene: 8. The length of the CDR3 is 16 residues. CDR1 is SGHTA, CDR2 FQGNSA, per germline. CDR3 nucleotide sequence: TGTGCCAGCAGCCCGACTAGCCGAACTAGCACAGATACGCAGTATTTT. Translating gives CASSPTSRTSTDTQYF.

In this sample, this clone turned up once. The chain recombines TRBV11-2 with TRBJ1-1; the D gene is possibly TRBD1 (5 bases). Germline CDR1 reads SGHAT; CDR2 reads FQNNGV. Between the trimmed V and J ends, which lost 3 bases and 6 bases, there was a span of 14 bases. The CDR3 extends over 14 amino acids. The CDR3, as DNA: TGTGCCAGCAGCTTCAGTGGGTTAGGGGCTGAAGCTTTCTTT. Amino acid sequence: CASSFSGLGAEAFF. The full variable domain, with the rest looked up from reference TRBV11-2 and TRBJ1-1, is EAGVAQSPRYKIIEKRQSVAFWCNPISGHATLYWYQQILGQGPKLLIQFQNNGVVDDSQLPKDRFSAERLKGVDSTLKIQPAKLEDSAVYLCASSFSGLGAEAFFGQGTRLTVV.

V and J are TRBV6-1 and TRBJ2-7, with 12 bases fitting TRBD2. V was clipped by 4 bases and J by 1 base; unmatched bases: 2. Germline CDR1 and CDR2: MNHNS and SASEGT. This CDR3 has 15 amino acids. In nucleotides, the CDR3 is TGTGCCAGCAGTGGGCTAGCGGGAGGGTCCTACGAGCAGTACTTC. It translates to CASSGLAGGSYEQYF.

The rearrangement uses TRBV4-2 and TRBJ2-3; 13 positions match TRBD2. This CDR3 is 18 amino acids long. Trimming took 4 bases from V and 1 from J; bases not matched to a gene: 8. Germline CDR1 is LGHNA and CDR2 is YNFKEQ. As DNA, the CDR3 is TGTGCCAGCAGCCTTTCGGGACTAGCGGGAAGGGGCACAGATACGCAGTATTTT. As protein: CASSLSGLAGRGTDTQYF.

The chain uses TRBV11-1 and TRBJ2-6; 7 positions agree with TRBD1. The junction had 2 bases not matched to a gene; V was cut back by 6 bases and J by 0 bases. Germline CDR1 SGHAT, CDR2 FQDESV (reference sequence). The CDR3 is 15 residues long. CDR3: CASRAGGSGANVLTF. In nucleotides, the CDR3 is TGTGCCAGCAGGGCAGGGGGCTCTGGGGCCAACGTCCTGACTTTC.

CDR3 in DNA: TGTGCCAGCAGCTTAAGGGGCTCTTGGGGGCACGAGCAGTACTTC. It translates to CASSLRGSWGHEQYF. This chain links TRBV7-9 with TRBJ2-7, with TRBD1 as a possible D gene (6 bases). Germline lookup yields CDR1 SEHNR and CDR2 FQNEAQ (reference sequence). V gave up 2 bases and J gave up 5 bases, with 16 bases separating them. The CDR3 contains 15 residues.

This chain joins TRBV29-1 and TRBJ2-5, with 8 nucleotides matching TRBD2. The CDR3 has 16 amino acids. The germline CDR1 and CDR2 sequences are SQVTM and ANQGSEA. The V gene end was trimmed by 4 bases and the J gene end by 4 bases; junction bases not matched to a gene: 14. The CDR3 sequence: CSVVPLGVAGLETQYF. CDR3 sequence (DNA): TGCAGCGTTGTGCCCCTGGGGGTAGCGGGGTTAGAGACCCAGTACTTC.